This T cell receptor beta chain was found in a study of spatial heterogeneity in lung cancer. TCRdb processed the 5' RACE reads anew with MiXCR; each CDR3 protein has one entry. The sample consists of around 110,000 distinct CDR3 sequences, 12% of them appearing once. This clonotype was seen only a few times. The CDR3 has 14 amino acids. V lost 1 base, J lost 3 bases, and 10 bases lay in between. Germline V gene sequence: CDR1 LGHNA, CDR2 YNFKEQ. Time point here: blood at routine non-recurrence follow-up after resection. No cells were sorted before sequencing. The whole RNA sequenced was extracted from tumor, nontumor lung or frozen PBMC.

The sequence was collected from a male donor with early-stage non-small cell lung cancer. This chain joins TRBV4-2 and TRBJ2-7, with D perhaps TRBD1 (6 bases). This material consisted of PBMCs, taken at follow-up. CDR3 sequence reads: CASSQVEGHYEQYF. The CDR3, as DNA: TGTGCCAGCAGCCAAGTAGAGGGACACTACGAGCAGTACTTC.